The sequence of this T cell receptor (beta chain) was determined in a study of cytomegalovirus exposure and HLA in healthy donors (dated by TCRdb to the late 2010s). Regarding the study in general: In an earlier analysis of 450 to 750 of the donors, approximately 300 Gb of sequence data and 117 million unique TCR beta sequences from 150 million to 200 million T cells were reported. HLA typing included class I and class II loci at four-digit resolution. The aim of the study was to test whether cataloging public T cell receptors could identify signatures of past pathogen exposure. Among the roughly 400 genotyped donors, approximately 81% belonged to the genetic ancestry cluster associated with self-reported Caucasian donors. The number of typed donors differed by locus: about 620-640 for A, B, C, DRB1 and DQB1; 522 for DQA1; 606 for DPA1; and roughly 470 for DPB1. On average, about 240,000 unique TCR beta nucleotide sequences were sequenced per donor among a few hundred genotyped donors of the cohort, with roughly 20% of those sequences being non-productive. A later analysis re-examined previously published TCR beta repertoires from about 700 donors and added high-resolution HLA genotyping to investigate patterns of TCR occurrence. Rather than drawing on any new phenotypic data, the later analysis identified candidate immune exposures from TCR beta sequences and the way those sequences occurred across donors. High-throughput TCR immunosequencing, statistical association of individual TCRs with disease status, and machine learning were combined to predict cytomegalovirus infection status. An earlier analysis of around 640 of the donors used high-throughput TCR beta sequencing to judge whether each TCR beta V gene segment behaved as functional or pseudogenic. In a later genetic analysis, genome-wide SNP genotypes for about 65% of the roughly 700 donors were used, and that subset was treated as a discovery cohort. Besides the first cohort of under 700 subjects, a separate validation cohort made up of 90 to 150 different subjects was used. All discovery cohort repertoires had been generated on a single sequencing platform. Roughly five DR-DQ haplotypes were treated as single units for association and clustering because of strong linkage in the cohort. The study profiled the T cell repertoires of under 850 subjects by immunosequencing and related them to cytomegalovirus serostatus. An early release that covered roughly 600 HLA-typed donors contained 250 to 350 gigabases of sequencing data and 70 million to 100 million unique TCR sequences. Donor age, sex, ethnicity and CMV serostatus were compiled together with the repertoire data.

The cohort consisted of some 670 healthy bone marrow donors. At the time of sampling, every cohort member was nominally healthy, though immune exposures that went unrecorded were likely present. The donor was CMV seronegative and belonged to the group of around 400 seronegative cohort members. A peripheral blood sample was provided by each donor, and peripheral blood mononuclear cells were used for TCR beta sequencing. Genomic DNA extraction from the blood cell samples was performed with the Qiagen DNeasy Blood Extraction Kit. Overall study results and their limits: When HLA alleles, especially DR and DQ, strongly co-occurred, attributing TCR associations to individual alleles was difficult. Because counts were too low, about 18 rarely observed V segments, including chromosome 9 orphons, were excluded from the earlier analysis of 587 of the donors. A further reported finding was that TCR beta sequences accurately predicted the HLA-A and HLA-B alleles for most subjects in the first cohort. This cohort had only TCR beta chains sequenced, and the lack of alpha or paired-chain data limited which features could be detected. A later analysis associated 16,951 TCR beta sequences with specific HLA alleles at a false discovery rate of 0.05. Three of the identified cytomegalovirus-associated TCR beta chains were confirmed in vitro to be specific for cytomegalovirus antigens. Several of the top co-occurrence clusters appeared to be linked to parvovirus B19, influenza, CMV and Epstein-Barr virus, according to a later analysis. For the cohort, immune exposure information was limited to CMV serostatus. A later genetic analysis associated a missense DCLRE1C variant with V-gene and J-gene trimming of TCR beta chains, and an independent cohort replicated the association. Linkage disequilibrium might explain the correlated functional status among segregating V segments, but an unknown experimental factor could not be excluded. Roughly uniform sequencing depth across donors was assumed in presence/absence analyses, although this assumption may not hold. In an earlier analysis of some 500 of the donors, most TCR beta V segments appeared in productive rearrangements about 87% or about 30% of the time, broadly matching IMGT annotations. HLA typing was unavailable for some donors at each locus, so association tests used only the typed subset. The authors suggested that the approach could potentially be extended to other disease states and immunological phenotypes. In both the original and validation cohorts, the classifier was reported to diagnose cytomegalovirus status with high specificity and sensitivity. In a later analysis, TCR association rates were found to vary across HLA loci, with the most associated TCRs seen for DRB1 alleles and the fewest for HLA-C alleles. Most CMV-associated TCR beta chains appeared to be HLA-restricted in a later analysis, and the HLA associations seemed to be driven largely by CMV exposure. The sequencing pipeline was judged likely to have produced a cluster of highly shared sequence variants as a technical artifact. A total of 150 to 200 TCR beta chains were listed by the study as associated with cytomegalovirus. While some public TCRs were present in many individuals, most TCR sequences turned up only very rarely across donors. According to a later genetic analysis, donors in an Asian-associated ancestry cluster had fewer N-insertions in productive TCRs than the roughly 670-donor mean. Compared with equally common non-associated chains, HLA-associated TCR beta chains in a later analysis were more clonally expanded and had lower generation probabilities. Some IMGT-functional V segments, including TRBV6-2 and TRBV6-3, could not be distinguished by the 87-base-pair reads and were therefore excluded.

The CDR3 runs 14 residues from the cysteine to the phenylalanine. CDR3 DNA only is kept here, 42 bases in frame from base 1. The trim is 0 bases for V and 2 bases for J, with a gap of 9 bases between the germline ends. CDR1 and CDR2 are drawn from the germline V gene: SGDLS, YYNGEE. This clone was seen more than once but under ten times. The antigen it binds to is not known. No clone much larger than this one lies a single base away; base qualities are absent. The library was built by means of the immunoSEQ multiplex PCR assay. A mixture of 60 forward primers for TCR Vbeta segments and 13 reverse primers for TCR Jbeta segments was used in the multiplex PCR. The CDR3 region of rearranged TCR beta genes was amplified from genomic DNA by a multiplex PCR assay. The amplified TCR beta libraries were sequenced on the Illumina HiSeq System as 87-base-pair reads. Regarding the original processing steps: In a later analysis, 80 million or so unique TCR beta chains were counted across the roughly 670 repertoires, and around 11 million of these chains were shared by at least two donors. To remove PCR and sequencing errors, raw reads were error-corrected and collapsed into unique sequences using a nearest-neighbor algorithm that merged closely related sequences. V, D and J gene segments were assigned by aligning CDR3 sequences to IMGT reference sequences. For a sequence to be retained, at least a six-nucleotide match to both a V gene segment and a J gene segment was required. A rearrangement counted as productive if the CDR3 had no stop codons and remained in frame with V and J, and every other rearrangement counted as non-productive. Following IMGT convention, CDR3 was defined as the stretch from the second conserved V-encoded cysteine to the conserved J-encoded phenylalanine. In an earlier analysis of more than 550 of the donors, sequences lacking an unambiguous match to a single V gene segment were excluded. An earlier analysis of 450 to 650 of the donors called V segments functional above 56.7% productive rearrangements and segregating when the between-donor standard deviation exceeded 5%. To diagnose cytomegalovirus status from the catalog of TCR beta chain sequences, a statistical classification framework was built. In a later analysis, TCR nucleotide sequences were compared against IMGT/GENE-DB human TR gene sequences so that V and J genes could be assigned. Using the TCRdist pipeline, a later analysis assigned CDR3 sequences along with most-parsimonious VDJ recombination scenarios. In a later analysis, every TCR beta chain was defined by the combination of its CDR3 amino acid sequence and its V-gene family, and reads without a unique V-gene family were dropped. To address suspected cross-contamination and a sequencing artifact, a later analysis removed approximately 590 highly shared, low-generation-probability nucleotide sequences. In a later analysis, a clonal expansion index for each public chain was calculated from normalized within-repertoire ranks of inferred template counts. A later analysis computed generation probabilities with a VDJ recombination model fitted to out-of-frame rearrangements, and checked the results against IGoR. Hypergeometric tests were used in a later analysis to score TCR-TCR, TCR-HLA and TCR-CMV co-occurrence, with a repertoire-size bias correction applied to the TCR pairs. To estimate false discovery rates, a later analysis permuted the HLA or CMV assignments 20 times. In a later analysis, co-occurring TCRs were grouped with DBSCAN, and TCRdist sequence similarity was added when clustering was performed within HLA-allele-positive subsets. For co-occurrence clustering, repertoires with fewer than 30,000 or more than 120,000 public chains were excluded, along with five or six repertoires with anomalous nucleotide sharing. Held by TCRdb, this immuneACCESS table contains in-frame sequences only and omits some clones. Under half of the omission traces to an unresolved V gene where checked; the cause of the rest is unknown. V, J and clone size derive from that table, while D and trimming were established from the DNA sequence. The sample contains 100,000 to 150,000 clones, 8% to 9.5% of them found a single time. Together, the top ten hold about 5.5% of the sample.

The sequencing sample was made of PBMCs. The sequence derives from a man aged 35 to 55 in good health and CMV-seronegative. The chain couples TRBV9 to TRBJ2-7; the D gene is possibly TRBD1, with 5 bases matching. The CDR3 here reads CASSVVPGPYEQYF. In nucleotide form, the sequence is TGTGCCAGCAGCGTAGTTCCAGGGCCCTACGAGCAGTACTTC.